The source of this TCR beta chain is a study of blood T cells in healthy people across ages. Trimming removed 5 bases from V and 5 bases from J, with 11 bases in between. The CDR3 contains 13 residues. Per the germline V gene, CDR1 is KGHDR and CDR2 is SFDVKD. Every donor provided 8.5 to 10 milliliters of peripheral blood. This clonotype was observed at least ten times. It was with a sample-barcoded 5' primer and a J-beta primer mix that a second PCR of about 7 to 12 cycles was run. TCRdb re-analysed the 5' RACE reads in MiXCR, keeping a single row per CDR3 protein. The sample records 500,000 to 550,000 distinct CDR3 sequences, about 25% being singletons. The same sample was also used in a study of T cells of mothers and their children. That work adds: In the second PCR, M1S primer introduced barcodes and 2-4 random bases. A slight, non-significant increase in overlap was found for related mother-child pairs relative to unrelated pairs.

The rearrangement links TRBV24-1 to TRBJ2-5, with a possible D match to TRBD1 (5 bases). The source is a boy aged 5 to 17 in good health. What was sequenced was blood. The chain's CDR3 is CATSARGWETQYF. The CDR3 coding sequence is TGTGCCACCAGTGCTAGGGGTTGGGAGACCCAGTACTTC.